This is a list of T cell receptor beta chains from one sample in a study of persistence of HIV-infected CD4 T cells. The antigens for these receptors are not known. Repertoires were generated with immunoSEQ multiplex PCR, while TCRdb's copy carries only in-frame clones and drops some. Of about 40,000 clones in the sample, less than 90% were seen once. Sample: CD4+ T cells sorted from PBMCs after roughly 17-hour stimulation, taken from a patient who received antiretroviral therapy. The receptors originated from an adult man with HIV who was CMV-seropositive. CDR3s include the opening cysteine and the closing phenylalanine or tryptophan. Fields, in order: J gene, V gene, clone size, D gene, CDR3 DNA, CDR3 protein. A D gene is named only where the DNA matches it firmly. Where a row states a size, it is once, few, many or the class of an expanded clone; other rows omit it.

J: TRBJ2-4; V: TRBV4-2; size: .; D: TRBD2; DNA: TGTGCCAGCAGCCAAGATCTAAAGCGGGGCAAAAACATTCAGTACTTC; CDR3: CASSQDLKRGKNIQYF
J: TRBJ2-7; V: TRBV7-2; size: .; D: .; DNA: TGTGCCAGCAGTCAGGGGCTGCCCGGGAACGAGCAGTACTTC; CDR3: CASSQGLPGNEQYF
J: TRBJ1-2; V: TRBV4-1; size: .; D: TRBD1; DNA: TGCGCCAGCAGCCAAGATTGGGGTTTTGATCGTGGGACAGGGGGAGTCTATGGCTACACCTTC; CDR3: CASSQDWGFDRGTGGVYGYTF
J: TRBJ1-1; V: TRBV20-1; size: .; D: .; DNA: TGCAGTGCTAGTGGCGGGGACCTGCCGACCACTGAAGCTTTCTTT; CDR3: CSASGGDLPTTEAFF
J: TRBJ1-1; V: TRBV19; size: .; D: .; DNA: TGTGCCAGTAGTATAGCCCTCAGGGAGGGCACTGAAGCTTTCTTT; CDR3: CASSIALREGTEAFF
J: TRBJ1-4; V: TRBV6-6; size: .; D: .; DNA: TGTGCCAGCAGCCCCCCGGGGCCAAAGGGGGAAAAACTGTTTTTT; CDR3: CASSPPGPKGEKLFF
J: TRBJ1-5; V: TRBV12-3/TRBV12-4; size: .; D: .; DNA: TGTGCCAGCAGCCCTCTAGGAACCCAGGCCCAGCATTTT; CDR3: CASSPLGTQAQHF
J: TRBJ1-1; V: TRBV7-6; size: .; D: .; DNA: TGTGCCAGCAGCTTATACAGGGACACTGAAGCTTTCTTT; CDR3: CASSLYRDTEAFF
J: TRBJ2-1; V: TRBV7-9; size: few; D: TRBD2; DNA: TGTGCCAGCAGCTGGGAGGGCAAATCATACAATGAGCAGTTCTTC; CDR3: CASSWEGKSYNEQFF
J: TRBJ2-3; V: TRBV7-9; size: .; D: .; DNA: TGTGCCAGCAGCTTACGTCATCCTAGCACAGATACGCAGTATTTT; CDR3: CASSLRHPSTDTQYF
J: TRBJ1-2; V: TRBV27; size: .; D: TRBD1; DNA: TGTGCCAGCAGTTCAACAGGGGCTAACTATGGCTACACCTTC; CDR3: CASSSTGANYGYTF
J: TRBJ1-1; V: TRBV2; size: .; D: .; DNA: TGTGCCAGCAGTGCTCGGGGTCGAGCTTTCTTT; CDR3: CASSARGRAFF
J: TRBJ1-5; V: TRBV6-5; size: .; D: .; DNA: TGTGCCAGCAGTTCAGGTCTAGGGCCCCAGCATTTT; CDR3: CASSSGLGPQHF
J: TRBJ2-1; V: TRBV28; size: .; D: .; DNA: TGTGCCAGCAGTTTACCGGGCGCTTCCTACAATGAGCAGTTCTTC; CDR3: CASSLPGASYNEQFF
J: TRBJ1-5; V: TRBV19; size: .; D: .; DNA: TGTGCCAGTAGCGCGAGCCCCCGGGACCGAAATCAGCCCCAGCATTTT; CDR3: CASSASPRDRNQPQHF
J: TRBJ1-1; V: TRBV3-1/TRBV3-2; size: .; D: TRBD1; DNA: TGTGCCAGCAGCCAAGGCGGGGGACAGCGAGCCTCGGGAGCTTTCTTT; CDR3: CASSQGGGQRASGAFF
J: TRBJ2-4; V: TRBV12-3/TRBV12-4; size: .; D: .; DNA: TGTGCCAGATCGGCAGTTATTCAGTACTTC; CDR3: CARSAVIQYF
J: TRBJ1-4; V: TRBV6-5; size: .; D: .; DNA: TGTGCCAGCAGTTACCGCAGTTCAACTAATGAAAAACTGTTTTTT; CDR3: CASSYRSSTNEKLFF
J: TRBJ2-2; V: TRBV3-1/TRBV3-2; size: .; D: TRBD2; DNA: TGTGCCAGCAGCCAAGACCGGGGAGCGGGGTACACCGGGGAGCTGTTTTTT; CDR3: CASSQDRGAGYTGELFF
J: TRBJ2-6; V: TRBV3-1/TRBV3-2; size: .; D: .; DNA: TGTGCCAGCAGCCTGCATGGCAGGACAGAATTTTCTGGGGCCAACGTCCTGACTTTC; CDR3: CASSLHGRTEFSGANVLTF
J: TRBJ1-5; V: TRBV6-5; size: .; D: .; DNA: TGTGCCAGCAAACAGGCGGCAAATCAGCCCCAGCATTTT; CDR3: CASKQAANQPQHF
J: TRBJ2-1; V: TRBV19; size: .; D: TRBD2; DNA: TGTGCCAGTAGTATTGAAGGCGGGCCGGGGGGTGAGCAGTTCTTC; CDR3: CASSIEGGPGGEQFF
J: TRBJ2-7; V: TRBV21-1; size: .; D: .; DNA: TGTGCCAGCAGCATTCTCTACGAGCAGTACTTC; CDR3: CASSILYEQYF
J: TRBJ1-5; V: TRBV6-5; size: .; D: .; DNA: TGTGCCAGCAGCATAGGGACCGAGAAATCACAACCCCAGCATTTT; CDR3: CASSIGTEKSQPQHF
J: TRBJ1-2; V: TRBV29-1; size: .; D: .; DNA: TGCAGCGTGCAGATGGAAGACTATGGCTACACCTTC; CDR3: CSVQMEDYGYTF
J: TRBJ1-1; V: TRBV3-1/TRBV3-2; size: .; D: TRBD1; DNA: TGTGCCAGCAGCCAATACCGGGACAGCGAAGCTTTCTTT; CDR3: CASSQYRDSEAFF
J: TRBJ2-5; V: TRBV2; size: .; D: TRBD1; DNA: TGTGCCAGCAGTAAAAACAGGGGTGAGACCCAGTACTTC; CDR3: CASSKNRGETQYF
J: TRBJ2-4; V: TRBV19; size: .; D: .; DNA: TGTGCCAGTAGTATATGGTTGGGGTTCGGATATGAAACCCTAGCCAAAAACATTCAGTACTTC; CDR3: CASSIWLGFGYETLAKNIQYF
J: TRBJ1-4; V: TRBV5-1; size: .; D: TRBD1; DNA: TGCGCCAGCCGTCTCGGCAGGGGGGATGAAAAACTGTTTTTT; CDR3: CASRLGRGDEKLFF
J: TRBJ1-1; V: TRBV6-1; size: .; D: .; DNA: TGTGCCAGCAGTGAAGTAAGGAGGACTGAAGCTTTCTTT; CDR3: CASSEVRRTEAFF
J: TRBJ1-3; V: TRBV28; size: .; D: .; DNA: TGTGCCTGCACAGAGGGGGCTGGAAACACCATATATTTT; CDR3: CACTEGAGNTIYF
J: TRBJ2-7; V: TRBV5-5; size: .; D: .; DNA: TGTGCCAGCAGCCTGCAGGTGACTTCCTACGAGCAGTACTTC; CDR3: CASSLQVTSYEQYF
J: TRBJ1-6; V: TRBV6-4; size: .; D: .; DNA: TGTGCCAGCAGTGATCCGACAGGATCCCTCCACTTT; CDR3: CASSDPTGSLHF
J: TRBJ1-1; V: TRBV19; size: .; D: .; DNA: TGTGCCAGTAAGAAAGCAGGCGTGAACACTGAAGCTTTCTTT; CDR3: CASKKAGVNTEAFF
J: TRBJ1-5; V: TRBV3-1/TRBV3-2; size: .; D: .; DNA: TGTGCCAGCAGCCAAAAGGGGACTGATCAGCCCCAGCATTTT; CDR3: CASSQKGTDQPQHF
J: TRBJ1-1; V: TRBV5-5; size: .; D: .; DNA: TGTGCCAGCAGTACACAGACAGTGAGAAACACTGAAGCTTTCTTT; CDR3: CASSTQTVRNTEAFF
J: TRBJ1-3; V: TRBV19; size: medium-sized; D: .; DNA: TGTGCCAGTAGTACGAGCGGGTGGAGCTCTGGAAACACCATATATTTT; CDR3: CASSTSGWSSGNTIYF
J: TRBJ2-1; V: TRBV5-1; size: .; D: TRBD1; DNA: TGCGCCAGCAGTTTCATGGCAGGGGGCCACAATGAGCAGTTCTTC; CDR3: CASSFMAGGHNEQFF
J: TRBJ2-1; V: TRBV6-6; size: .; D: TRBD2; DNA: TGTGCCAGCAGTCCCGGAGTGACTAGCGGGGGGTACAATGAGCAGTTCTTC; CDR3: CASSPGVTSGGYNEQFF
J: TRBJ1-6; V: TRBV12-3/TRBV12-4; size: .; D: .; DNA: TGTGCCAGCAGAACGGGAGACAATTCACCCCTCCACTTT; CDR3: CASRTGDNSPLHF
J: TRBJ1-1; V: TRBV6-5; size: few; D: .; DNA: TGTGCCAGCAAGGCAAATAGTGGGACTGAAGCTTTCTTT; CDR3: CASKANSGTEAFF
J: TRBJ1-6; V: TRBV14; size: .; D: .; DNA: TGTGCCAGCAGCCAAGAGCTCACGGAGGGAAGGAGGTCACCCCTCCACTTT; CDR3: CASSQELTEGRRSPLHF
J: TRBJ2-1; V: TRBV7-2; size: .; D: .; DNA: TGTGCCAGCAGGATAGAGGGTCCGAAGTTCAATGAGCAGTTCTTC; CDR3: CASRIEGPKFNEQFF
J: TRBJ1-4; V: TRBV5-1; size: .; D: .; DNA: TGCGCCAGCAGCTTACAGGGATGGAGGGCTAATGAAAAACTGTTTTTT; CDR3: CASSLQGWRANEKLFF
J: TRBJ1-1; V: TRBV10-3; size: .; D: TRBD1; DNA: TGTGCCATCAGTGAGACAGGGGTTAGTCAAGGCACTGAAGCTTTCTTT; CDR3: CAISETGVSQGTEAFF
J: TRBJ2-7; V: TRBV29-1; size: few; D: TRBD1; DNA: TGCAGCGTTCGACAGGGGATGGTCGGGGGCTACGAGCAGTACTTC; CDR3: CSVRQGMVGGYEQYF
J: TRBJ2-2; V: TRBV7-9; size: .; D: .; DNA: TGTGCCAGCAGCCGTCAGCCGGCTTCGAACACCGGGGAGCTGTTTTTT; CDR3: CASSRQPASNTGELFF
J: TRBJ1-2; V: TRBV6-6; size: .; D: TRBD1; DNA: TGTGCCAGCAGTCCCCCCCGGGACAGGGAAGGTAGCTACACCTTC; CDR3: CASSPPRDREGSYTF
J: TRBJ2-5; V: TRBV18; size: .; D: .; DNA: TGTGCCAGCTCACCACCGACGGCCGAGACCCAGTACTTC; CDR3: CASSPPTAETQYF
J: TRBJ2-5; V: TRBV3-1/TRBV3-2; size: few; D: .; DNA: TGTGCCAGCAGCCAAGAAGTCTGGGAGACCCAGTACTTC; CDR3: CASSQEVWETQYF
J: TRBJ1-1; V: TRBV4-1; size: .; D: .; DNA: TGCGCCAGCAGCCAAGACAGGGGAACAAACACTGAAGCTTTCTTT; CDR3: CASSQDRGTNTEAFF
J: TRBJ2-4; V: TRBV5-1; size: .; D: .; DNA: TGCGCCAGTTCCCCCTTACCCGGGGCCAAAAACATTCAGTACTTC; CDR3: CASSPLPGAKNIQYF
J: TRBJ1-6; V: TRBV28; size: .; D: TRBD1; DNA: TGTGCCAGCAGTTTATTCGGGACAGAGCCCAATTCACCCCTCCACTTT; CDR3: CASSLFGTEPNSPLHF